This T cell receptor (beta chain) appears in the sequencing data of a study of blood T cell repertoires in COVID-19. Looking at the study overall: Italy, Spain and the United States were the sources of the convalescent and acute COVID-19 samples. T cells, B-cell-depleted T cells, or PBMCs supplied cDNA or gDNA.

This CDR3 contains 13 residues. Germline CDR1 is MNHEY and CDR2 is SVGAGI. J was trimmed by 6 bases and V by 5 bases; bases with no gene match: 5. Original handling: The authors estimated nucleated cell counts from reference gene primer amplification. Sequencing was performed with immunoSEQ multiplex PCR; in TCRdb, only in-frame clones are kept and a portion is missing. V and J calls plus clone size are reproduced from that table; the DNA served to infer D and trimming. The sample has about 520,000 clones, roughly 88% seen once; the top ten hold approximately 2.9%. The sample taken for sequencing was peripheral blood. The rearrangement joins TRBV6-5 to TRBJ1-1; 8 bases map to TRBD1. This clonotype was obtained from a human donor in a cohort sampled during active COVID-19. The chain's CDR3 is CASSTQGAAEAFF. In nucleotides, the CDR3 is TGTGCCAGCAGTACCCAGGGGGCCGCTGAAGCTTTCTTT.